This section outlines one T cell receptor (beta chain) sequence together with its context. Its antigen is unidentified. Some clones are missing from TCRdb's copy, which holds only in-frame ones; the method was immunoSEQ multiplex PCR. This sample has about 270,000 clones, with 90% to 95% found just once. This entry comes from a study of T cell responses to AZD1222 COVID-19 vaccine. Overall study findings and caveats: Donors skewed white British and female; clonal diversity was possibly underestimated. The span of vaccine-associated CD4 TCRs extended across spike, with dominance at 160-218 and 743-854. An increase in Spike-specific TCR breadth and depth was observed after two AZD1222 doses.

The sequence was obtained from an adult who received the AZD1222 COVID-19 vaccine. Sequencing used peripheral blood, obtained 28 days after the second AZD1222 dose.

The CDR3 region has the DNA TGTGCCAGCAGCGTAGGGGGCCTCAGCTCCTACAATGAGCAGTTCTTC. Residues: CASSVGGLSSYNEQFF. The chain employs TRBV9 and TRBJ2-1; tentatively, D is TRBD1 (5 bases). The CDR3 extends over 16 amino acids. CDR1 is SGDLS, CDR2 YYNGEE, per germline. V shed 0 bases and J shed 0 bases, with 10 bases lying between them.